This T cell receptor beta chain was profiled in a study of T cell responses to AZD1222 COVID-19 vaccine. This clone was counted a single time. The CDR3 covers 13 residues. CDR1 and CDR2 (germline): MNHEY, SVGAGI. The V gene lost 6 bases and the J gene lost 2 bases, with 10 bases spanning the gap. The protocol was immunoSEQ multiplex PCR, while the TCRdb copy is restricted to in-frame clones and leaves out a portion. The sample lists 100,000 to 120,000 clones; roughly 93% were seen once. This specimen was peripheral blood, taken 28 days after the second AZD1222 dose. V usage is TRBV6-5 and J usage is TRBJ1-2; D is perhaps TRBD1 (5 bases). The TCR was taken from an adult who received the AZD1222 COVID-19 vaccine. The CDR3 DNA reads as TGTGCCAGCAGCCGCCGGGGGAACTATGGCTACACCTTC. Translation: CASSRRGNYGYTF.